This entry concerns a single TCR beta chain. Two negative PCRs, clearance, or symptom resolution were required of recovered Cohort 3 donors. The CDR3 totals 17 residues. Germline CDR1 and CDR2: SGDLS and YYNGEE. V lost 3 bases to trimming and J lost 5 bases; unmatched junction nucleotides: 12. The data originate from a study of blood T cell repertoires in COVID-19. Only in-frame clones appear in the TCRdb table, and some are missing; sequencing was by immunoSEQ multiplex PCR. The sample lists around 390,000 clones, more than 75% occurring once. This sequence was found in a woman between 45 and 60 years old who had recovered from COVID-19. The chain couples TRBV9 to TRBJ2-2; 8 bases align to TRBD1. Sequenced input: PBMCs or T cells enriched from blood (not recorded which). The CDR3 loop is CASSATSQGAQTGELFF. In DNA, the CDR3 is TGTGCCAGCAGCGCCACCTCCCAGGGGGCGCAAACCGGGGAGCTGTTTTTT.